This T cell receptor beta chain was identified in a study of shared clonotypes between healthy human individuals. Study conclusions and caveats: When compared with the clonotypes that were shared by all four sorted-subset donors, the non-shared clonotypes turned out to have lower generation probabilities. Blood was the only sampled material, and tissue repertoires likely differ. Clonotype sharing levels among donors were expected to vary with sequencing depth.

As for this clone: Its antigen is currently unknown.

Assay used: immunoSEQ multiplex PCR; TCRdb lists only in-frame clones, some missing. The sample shows roughly 2.1 million clones, roughly 91% of them seen only once. This CDR3 spans 12 amino acids. Looked up from germline, CDR1 is MNHEY and CDR2 is SMNVEV (reference sequence). V was trimmed by 2 bases and J by 3 bases, leaving 5 bases between them. Naive-designated CD8 cells lacked CD45RO, were positively enriched for CCR7, and omitted terminally differentiated effector memory CD45RA+ cells. Sequenced material: naive CD8+ T cells from PBMCs. This clonotype was sampled from a young man in good health. Some clones in this sample may be carry-over from other donors' samples. The chain has TRBV27 and TRBJ2-7; D call uncertain. The CDR3 here is CASSLNRYEQYF. The DNA of the CDR3 is TGTGCCAGCAGTTTAAACCGCTACGAGCAGTACTTC.